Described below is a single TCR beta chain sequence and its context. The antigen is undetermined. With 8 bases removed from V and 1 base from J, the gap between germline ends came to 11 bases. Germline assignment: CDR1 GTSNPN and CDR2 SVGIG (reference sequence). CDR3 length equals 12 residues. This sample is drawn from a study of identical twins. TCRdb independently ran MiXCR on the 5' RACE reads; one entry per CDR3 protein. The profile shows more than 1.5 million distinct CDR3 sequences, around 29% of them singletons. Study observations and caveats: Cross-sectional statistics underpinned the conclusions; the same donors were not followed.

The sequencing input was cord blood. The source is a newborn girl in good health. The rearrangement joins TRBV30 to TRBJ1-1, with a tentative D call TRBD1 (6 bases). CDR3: CAGGQTNTEAFF. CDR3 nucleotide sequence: TGTGCCGGGGGACAAACGAACACTGAAGCTTTCTTT.